The 5 T cell receptor beta chains reported below all come from one sample, sequenced in a study of blood T cells in healthy people across ages. PCR was performed a second time for about 6 to 12 cycles using a sample-barcoded 5' primer and a J-beta primer mix. One entry per CDR3 protein, called by TCRdb with MiXCR from the 5' RACE reads. The sample consists of about 590,000 distinct CDR3 sequences, about 30% of them appearing once. What was sequenced was blood. These receptor sequences come from an elderly woman in good health.

This clonotype was observed many times. The chain recombines TRBV2 with TRBJ1-2, with 11 nucleotides matching TRBD1. Trimming took 5 bases from V and 6 from J; bases not matched to a gene: 5. CDR3 length: 14 amino acids. Germline V lookup: CDR1 SNHLY, CDR2 FYNNEI. The chain's CDR3 is CASSRTGGSDGYTF. In DNA, the CDR3 is TGTGCCAGCAGTAGGACAGGGGGCAGCGATGGCTACACCTTC.

In its sample, this clonotype was seen a few times. This chain joins TRBV27 and TRBJ1-2; tentative D call: TRBD1 (5 bases). With 6 bases removed from V and 2 bases from J, the gap between germline ends came to 13 bases. CDR1 is MNHEY and CDR2 is SMNVEV in the germline V gene (reference sequence). CDR3 size: 14 residues. CDR3 sequence: CASRAGTPNYGYTF. CDR3 coding DNA: TGTGCCAGCAGGGCCGGGACTCCGAACTATGGCTACACCTTC.

A note on this clonotype: Just one base apart from a much larger clone, this may be a read error. J is TRBJ2-1 and V is TRBV28, with TRBD2 matching over 8 bases. The CDR3 is made up of 17 amino acids. V gave up 5 bases and J gave up 10 bases; unmatched junction bases: 19. Germline assignment: CDR1 MDHEN and CDR2 SYDVKM. The CDR3 loop reads CASSTPRPGTRQYEQFF. The CDR3 region has the DNA TGTGCCAGCAGTACACCGAGACCCGGGACTAGGCAATACGAGCAGTTCTTC.

This clonotype was counted ten times or more. At one of its ends the junction is not consistent with the germline gene, which may arise from a read error. This rearrangement joins TRBV27 to TRBJ2-6; TRBD2 aligns across 12 bases. The CDR3 is made up of 17 amino acids. The germline CDR1 and CDR2 sequences are MNHEY and SMNVEV (reference sequence). CDR3 nucleotide sequence: TGTGCCAGCATGGGACTAGCGGGCTCGTCTGTGGCCAACGTCCTGACTTTC. Protein: CASMGLAGSSVANVLTF.

This clonotype has at least ten counts. The chain couples TRBV6-5 to TRBJ2-5; D is possibly TRBD1 (6 bases). V was clipped by 4 bases and J by 1 base, with 7 bases between them. Germline V gives CDR1 MNHEY, CDR2 SVGAGI. The CDR3 sequence is 13 residues long. The CDR3 nucleotides are TGTGCCAGCAGTTCAGGGGCCCAAGAGACCCAGTACTTC. Translation gives CASSSGAQETQYF.